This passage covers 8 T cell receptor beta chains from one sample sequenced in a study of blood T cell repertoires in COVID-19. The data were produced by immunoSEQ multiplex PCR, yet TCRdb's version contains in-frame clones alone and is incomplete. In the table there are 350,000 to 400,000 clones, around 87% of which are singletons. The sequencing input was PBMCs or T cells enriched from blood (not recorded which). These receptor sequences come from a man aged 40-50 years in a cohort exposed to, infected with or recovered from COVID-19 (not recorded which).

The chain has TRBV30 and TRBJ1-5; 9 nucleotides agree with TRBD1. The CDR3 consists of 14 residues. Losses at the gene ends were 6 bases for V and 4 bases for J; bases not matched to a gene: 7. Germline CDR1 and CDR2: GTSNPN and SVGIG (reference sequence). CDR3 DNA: TGTGCCTGCAACCCCGACAGGGGGAATCAGCCCCAGCATTTT. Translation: CACNPDRGNQPQHF.

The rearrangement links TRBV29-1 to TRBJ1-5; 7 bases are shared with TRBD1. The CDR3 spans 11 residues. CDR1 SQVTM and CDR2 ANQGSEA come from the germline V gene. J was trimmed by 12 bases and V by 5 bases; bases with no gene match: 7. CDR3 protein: CSVSDRDVQHF. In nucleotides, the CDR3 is TGCAGCGTTTCTGACAGGGACGTCCAGCATTTT.

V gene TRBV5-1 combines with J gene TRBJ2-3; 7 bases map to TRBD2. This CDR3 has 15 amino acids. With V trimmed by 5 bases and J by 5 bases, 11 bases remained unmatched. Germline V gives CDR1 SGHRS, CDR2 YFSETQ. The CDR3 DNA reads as TGCGCCAGCAGTCGTGGGGGAGGGCCGGAAGATACGCAGTATTTT. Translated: CASSRGGGPEDTQYF.

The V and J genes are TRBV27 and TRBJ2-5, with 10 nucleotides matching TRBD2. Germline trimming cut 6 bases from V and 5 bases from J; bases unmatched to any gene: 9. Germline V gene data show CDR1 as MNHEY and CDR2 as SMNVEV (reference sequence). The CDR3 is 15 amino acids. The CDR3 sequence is CASSSSGRGGETQYF. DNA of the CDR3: TGTGCCAGCAGCTCTAGCGGGAGAGGAGGGGAGACCCAGTACTTC.

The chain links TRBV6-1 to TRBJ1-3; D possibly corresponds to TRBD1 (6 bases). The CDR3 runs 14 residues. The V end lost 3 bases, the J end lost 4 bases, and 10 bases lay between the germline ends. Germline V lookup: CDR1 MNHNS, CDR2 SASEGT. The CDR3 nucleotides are TGTGCCAGCAGTGAGCAGGGGTCCGGAAACACCATATATTTT. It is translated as CASSEQGSGNTIYF.

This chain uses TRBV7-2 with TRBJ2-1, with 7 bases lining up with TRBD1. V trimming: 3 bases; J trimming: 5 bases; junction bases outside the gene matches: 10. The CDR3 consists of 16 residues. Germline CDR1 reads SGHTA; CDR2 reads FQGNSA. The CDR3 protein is CASSFSFGQVHNEQFF. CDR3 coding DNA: TGTGCCAGCAGCTTTTCGTTCGGACAGGTGCACAATGAGCAGTTCTTC. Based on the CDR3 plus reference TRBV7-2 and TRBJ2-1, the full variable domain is GAGVSQSPSNKVTEKGKDVELRCDPISGHTALYWYRQSLGQGLEFLIYFQGNSAPDKSGLPSDRFSAERTGGSVSTLTIQRTQQEDSAVYLCASSFSFGQVHNEQFFGPGTRLTVL.

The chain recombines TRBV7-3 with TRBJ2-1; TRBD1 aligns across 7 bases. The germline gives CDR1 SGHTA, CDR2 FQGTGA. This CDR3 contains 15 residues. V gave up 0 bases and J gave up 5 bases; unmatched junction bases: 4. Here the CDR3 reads CASSLTGGANNEQFF. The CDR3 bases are TGTGCCAGCAGCTTAACAGGGGGCGCAAACAATGAGCAGTTCTTC.

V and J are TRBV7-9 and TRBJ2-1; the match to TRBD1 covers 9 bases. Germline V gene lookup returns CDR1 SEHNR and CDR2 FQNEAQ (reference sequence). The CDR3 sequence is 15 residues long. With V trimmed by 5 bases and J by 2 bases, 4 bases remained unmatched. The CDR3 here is CASSIGQGPYNEQFF. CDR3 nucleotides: TGTGCCAGCAGCATCGGACAGGGGCCCTACAATGAGCAGTTCTTC.